This TCR beta chain was found in a study of molecular identifiers for immune sequencing clone quantification. Germline CDR1 and CDR2: SGHAT and FQNNGV. Trimming at V came to 4 bases and at J to 2 bases, leaving 6 bases not matched to a gene. The length of the CDR3 is 15 residues. Based on a CD8+CD4-CCR7+CD45RA+ profile, naive CD8 T cells were sorted. TCR libraries were built in bulk with a published protocol and specific TCR primers. TCRdb analysed the PCR reads with MiXCR anew, one entry per CDR3 protein. The profile shows a few hundred thousand distinct CDR3 sequences, roughly 24% of them singletons.

The specimen sequenced was naive CD8+ T cells from blood, with Jurkat cell RNA spiked in. Subset meaning: FACS-sorted CD8+CD4-CCR7+CD45RA+ naive T cells. The rearrangement links TRBV11-2 to TRBJ2-3, with 7 bases aligning to TRBD2. This TCR came from a human donor in good health. Some libraries in this study had Jurkat cell RNA spiked in. The CDR3 DNA is TGTGCCAGCAGCTGGGGCTGGGACTACACAGATACGCAGTATTTT. Its translation: CASSWGWDYTDTQYF.